This is a list of T cell receptor beta chains from one sample in a study of vaccination and CD4 T cells after COVID-19. MiXCR, applied by TCRdb to the PCR reads, yields one record per CDR3 protein. The sample shows some 28,000 distinct CDR3 sequences, 50% of them seen only once. This specimen consisted of CD4+ T cells from blood, obtained about 7 months after SARS-CoV-2 vaccination. These receptors originate from a human donor who had recovered from COVID-19. CDR3s include the opening cysteine and the closing phenylalanine or tryptophan. Fields, in order: J gene, V gene, clone size, D gene, CDR3 DNA, CDR3 protein. The D gene is left open where the match is weak. Expanded clones are given a class, and other clones once, few, many or no size at all.

>TRBJ2-3|TRBV20-1|NA|NA
TGCAGTGCTAGGATTCTAGGCACAGATACGCAGTATTTT
CSARILGTDTQYF
>TRBJ2-7|TRBV6-1|NA|NA
TGTGCCAGCAGTGGGGCGGCAGGGCCGAGAGAGCAGTACTTC
CASSGAAGPREQYF
>TRBJ2-5|TRBV19|few|NA
TGTGCCAGTAGGGGGGGTAAAGAGACCCAGTACTTC
CASRGGKETQYF
>TRBJ2-7|TRBV6-1|NA|TRBD2
TGTGCCAGCAGTGAAGGACTAGCGGGATCCTACGAGCAGTACTTC
CASSEGLAGSYEQYF
>TRBJ1-1|TRBV4-1|NA|NA
TGCGCCAGCAGCCAGGAGGGACTTCAGAACACTGAAGCTTTCTTT
CASSQEGLQNTEAFF
>TRBJ2-1|TRBV4-2|NA|TRBD2
TGTGCCAGCAGCCAAGATCGCCTAGCGGGCACCAATGAGCAGTTCTTC
CASSQDRLAGTNEQFF
>TRBJ2-3|TRBV7-2|NA|NA
TGTGCCAGCAGCTTCGGCGGGACGGCTCACGCGCAGTATTTT
CASSFGGTAHAQYF
>TRBJ2-6|TRBV19|NA|NA
TGTGCCAGTAGGACGGACTCTGGGGCCAACGTCCTGACTTTC
CASRTDSGANVLTF
>TRBJ2-5|TRBV28|NA|NA
TGTGCCAGCAGTTTGAGGGATCGAGAGACCCAGTACTTC
CASSLRDRETQYF
>TRBJ1-1|TRBV6-1|NA|NA
TGTGCCAGCAGACAGGGATTTAGCACTGAAGCTTTCTTT
CASRQGFSTEAFF
>TRBJ1-6|TRBV20-1|NA|NA
TGCAGTGCTAGAGTTGTGGGGGAATCACCCCTCCACTTT
CSARVVGESPLHF
>TRBJ2-5|TRBV7-2|NA|NA
TGTGCCAGCAGCTTACTACCTCAAGAGACCCAGTACTTC
CASSLLPQETQYF
>TRBJ1-1|TRBV15|NA|NA
TGTGCCACCAGCAGAGATCTCGGGTGGAACACTGAAGCTTTCTTT
CATSRDLGWNTEAFF
>TRBJ1-2|TRBV7-2|NA|NA
TGTGCCAGCAGCTTAGGCCTCGCCGAACAGGGTAGTGGCTACACCTTC
CASSLGLAEQGSGYTF
>TRBJ1-1|TRBV15|NA|NA
TGTGCCACCAGCAGAGGGGAGACAGGCACGGACACTGAAGCTTTCTTT
CATSRGETGTDTEAFF
>TRBJ2-1|TRBV19|NA|NA
TGTGCCAGTAGTACCTGGGGTAGGTCTAGCAGAGACAATGAGCAGTTCTTC
CASSTWGRSSRDNEQFF
>TRBJ2-5|TRBV6-1|few|TRBD1
TGTGCCAGCAGTGTGGACAGGGTGAAAGAGACCCAGTACTTC
CASSVDRVKETQYF
>TRBJ2-3|TRBV20-1|few|TRBD2
TGCAGTGCTAGAGTACCTGCGGGGCTAGCGGGACCGACAGATACGCAGTATTTT
CSARVPAGLAGPTDTQYF
>TRBJ2-7|TRBV20-1|NA|TRBD1
TGCAGTGCTAGACTTCTTGGACGGGACAGGAACTACGAGCAGTACTTC
CSARLLGRDRNYEQYF
>TRBJ2-5|TRBV7-2|NA|TRBD2
TGTGCCAGCAGCCCGGGACTAGGATGGCAGACCCAGTACTTC
CASSPGLGWQTQYF
>TRBJ1-2|TRBV20-1|once|NA
TGCAGTGCTAGGTTGGGGGAAGGCTATGGCTACACCTTC
CSARLGEGYGYTF
>TRBJ2-1|TRBV7-9|few|NA
TGTGCCAGCAGCCCCCGAGAGGGTTACAATGAGCAGTTCTTC
CASSPREGYNEQFF
>TRBJ1-2|TRBV5-1|NA|TRBD1
TGCGCCAGCAGCCCGGTGACAGGGGACTATGGCTACACCTTC
CASSPVTGDYGYTF
>TRBJ2-3|TRBV7-9|NA|TRBD2
TGTGCCAGCAGCAGTAGCGGGAGTGGGACAGATACGCAGTATTTT
CASSSSGSGTDTQYF
>TRBJ2-2|TRBV20-1|NA|NA
TGCAGTGCAAGAGATGCAGGGGAATTGGGCACCGGGGAGCTGTTTTTT
CSARDAGELGTGELFF
>TRBJ2-6|TRBV15|NA|NA
TGTGCCACCAGCATTAGGCGATCTGGGGCCAACGTCCTGACTTTC
CATSIRRSGANVLTF
>TRBJ2-1|TRBV7-9|few|NA
TGTGCCAGCAGCTTAGGGCCGATCTCCTACAATGAGCAGTTCTTC
CASSLGPISYNEQFF
>TRBJ1-5|TRBV28|NA|NA
TGTGCCAGCAGGGCGGGTAACAATCAGCCCCAGCATTTT
CASRAGNNQPQHF
>TRBJ1-1|TRBV10-3|NA|NA
TGTGCCATCGCGGACGGTGGGACTGAAGCTTTCTTT
CAIADGGTEAFF
>TRBJ2-2|TRBV7-9|NA|NA
TGTGCCAGCAGCTTACTAGTTACCGGGGAGCTGTTTTTT
CASSLLVTGELFF
>TRBJ1-5|TRBV19|NA|NA
TGTGCCACCCGGGGTCCCGGACTTCATCAGCCCCAGCATTTT
CATRGPGLHQPQHF
>TRBJ1-2|TRBV4-1|NA|NA
TGCGCCAGCAGCCCGGGACCGAAAGCTAACTATGGCTACACCTTC
CASSPGPKANYGYTF
>TRBJ2-7|TRBV12-3/TRBV12-4|NA|TRBD2
TGTGCCAGCACAACTAGCGGGGGATTCTACGAGCAGTACTTC
CASTTSGGFYEQYF
>TRBJ1-1|TRBV10-3|NA|NA
TGTGCCATCAGTGCGGGGGGGGTCCGGGGCACTGAAGCTTTCTTT
CAISAGGVRGTEAFF
>TRBJ2-5|TRBV7-2|NA|NA
TGTGCCAGCAGCTCAAAAGAGACCCAGTACTTC
CASSSKETQYF
>TRBJ2-6|TRBV20-1|NA|TRBD1
TGCAGTGCTTTAGCCCCCGGGACAGGGTTTGGGGCCAACGTCCTGACTTTC
CSALAPGTGFGANVLTF
>TRBJ1-6|TRBV25-1|few|NA
TGTGCCAGTACCGGGGGGGGCCACCATTCACCCCTCCACTTT
CASTGGGHHSPLHF
>TRBJ2-5|TRBV7-2|NA|NA
TGTGCCAGCAGCTTAGCTCGGGAGACCCAGTACTTC
CASSLARETQYF
>TRBJ1-2|TRBV20-1|NA|NA
TGCAGTGCGAAAAGGACAGTTTATGGCTACACCTTC
CSAKRTVYGYTF
>TRBJ2-1|TRBV20-1|NA|NA
TGCAGTGCTAGCACAGGGTACCCCTACAATGAGCAGTTCTTC
CSASTGYPYNEQFF
>TRBJ2-7|TRBV20-1|NA|NA
TGCAGTGCGCCTGGAGCGGAGGGATTGTACGAGCAGTACTTC
CSAPGAEGLYEQYF
>TRBJ2-7|TRBV7-9|NA|NA
TGTGCCAGCAGCCCTAAGGTGAGGGTTGGGAACGAGCAGTACTTC
CASSPKVRVGNEQYF
>TRBJ1-5|TRBV7-2|few|NA
TGTGCCAGCAGCTTAAGGCCTAAAAATCAGCCCCAGCATTTT
CASSLRPKNQPQHF
>TRBJ2-7|TRBV28|few|NA
TGTGCCAGCAGTTTATTAGGTCGCAGGGAGAGGGGGGTCTACGAGCAGTACTTC
CASSLLGRRERGVYEQYF
>TRBJ2-1|TRBV20-1|few|TRBD2
TGCAGTGCTAGCCTTATAGGACTAGCGGGAGGGGCCGGCTCCTACAATGAGCAGTTCTTC
CSASLIGLAGGAGSYNEQFF
>TRBJ2-2|TRBV20-1|NA|TRBD1
TGCAGTGCTAGAGATCCCGACAGGGAGTGGGACGGGGAGCTGTTTTTT
CSARDPDREWDGELFF
>TRBJ1-2|TRBV5-3|NA|NA
TGTGCCAGCAGCTTTGATGGGGGGCGGGCTGGCTACACCTTC
CASSFDGGRAGYTF
>TRBJ2-7|TRBV27|once|NA
TGTGCCAGCAGTTTCGGGACTGGTACCTACGAGCAGTACTTC
CASSFGTGTYEQYF
>TRBJ1-5|TRBV19|NA|NA
TGTGCCAGTAGTGGCTGGGACGGGAGGAATCAGCCCCAGCATTTT
CASSGWDGRNQPQHF
>TRBJ2-7|TRBV29-1|NA|NA
TGCAGCGGCCAGGACGGGAACTACGAGCAGTACTTC
CSGQDGNYEQYF
>TRBJ2-7|TRBV15|NA|NA
TGTGCCACCAGCAGAGGCGACAGCACCTACGAGCAGTACTTC
CATSRGDSTYEQYF
>TRBJ2-5|TRBV7-2|few|NA
TGTGCCAGCAGCCGCACGGAGACCCAGTACTTC
CASSRTETQYF